This entry features one T cell receptor (beta chain) sequence. Profiling relied on immunoSEQ multiplex PCR, and the TCRdb table lists in-frame clones only, not all of them. Here the sample spans tens of thousands of clones, 92% being singletons. The source of the sample is a study of T cell changes during pregnancy in multiple sclerosis. V was trimmed by 3 bases and J by 4 bases, leaving 13 bases between them. The CDR3 is made up of 15 amino acids. Germline V gene lookup returns CDR1 KGHSH and CDR2 LQKENI. J is TRBJ1-3 and V is TRBV18; tentatively, D is TRBD1 (6 bases). The clonotype was recovered from a female donor in good health, enrolled as a control in a pregnancy study. The specimen was CD4+ T cells from peripheral blood mononuclear cells, collected after pregnancy. CDR3 residues: CASSPQGQTGNTIYF. CDR3 sequence (DNA): TGTGCCAGCTCACCCCAGGGACAAACAGGAAACACCATATATTTT. The full variable domain, rest sourced from reference TRBV18 and TRBJ1-3, is NAGVMQNPRHLVRRRGQEARLRCSPMKGHSHVYWYRQLPEEGLKFMVYLQKENIIDESGMPKERFSAEFPKEGPSILRIQQVVRGDSAAYFCASSPQGQTGNTIYFGEGSWLTVV.